The clone carrying this T cell receptor beta chain has a handful of counts. MiXCR, applied by TCRdb to the RT-PCR reads, yields one record per CDR3 protein. The sample records 550,000 to 750,000 distinct CDR3 sequences, approximately 15% being singletons. This sequence was found in a female donor in good health, serving as a healthy control. Sequencing input: memory CD4+ T cells from blood.

CDR3 region: CSVGSSGNTIYF. CDR3 coding DNA: TGCAGTGTGGGGAGCTCTGGAAACACCATATATTTT. This chain joins TRBV20-1 and TRBJ1-3; no firm D call. The CDR3 runs 12 residues. CDR1 DFQATT and CDR2 SNEGSKA come from the germline V gene (reference sequence). V was shortened by 7 bases and J by 0 bases, with 7 bases between the two germline ends.